The T cell receptor beta chain described here comes from a study of blood T cell repertoires in COVID-19. Losses at the gene ends were 1 base for V and 2 bases for J; bases not matched to a gene: 2. CDR3 size: 15 residues. Per germline, CDR1 SEHNR and CDR2 FQNEAQ (reference sequence). Original processing methods: Reference gene primer amplification gave nucleated cell count estimates. The table came from immunoSEQ multiplex PCR; TCRdb's copy has only in-frame clones and leaves some out. From that table come the V and J calls and clone size; the DNA was used to work out D and trimming. This sample carries about 270,000 clones, roughly 89% of them seen once, and the ten largest clones take 2% to 2.5%.

This chain connects TRBV7-9 to TRBJ1-1, with TRBD1 identical over 9 bases. The sequencing input was peripheral blood. This clonotype was sampled from a man aged 50 or older with acute or convalescent COVID-19. The CDR3 nucleotides read TGTGCCAGCAGCTTAGGGACAGGGGCAAACACTGAAGCTTTCTTT. Encoded protein: CASSLGTGANTEAFF.